This T cell receptor beta chain stems from a study of shared clonotypes between healthy human individuals. Study conclusions and caveats: How much donors shared clonotypes was expected to be affected by sequencing depth. Non-shared clonotypes displayed generation probabilities falling below those of clonotypes present in all four donors.

Deep-level settings were used for running the assay. Sequencing was performed with immunoSEQ multiplex PCR; in TCRdb, only in-frame clones are kept and a portion is missing. The table shows roughly 1 million clones, with 70% to 80% occurring only once. CDR3 length equals 14 residues. Notes on this clone: Antigen unknown.

Sequencing used memory CD4+ T cells from PBMCs. As for subset: CD45RA-negative fraction. The source is a man aged 18 to 29 in good health. Some clones in this sample may be carry-over from other donors' samples. V and J are TRBV12-2 and TRBJ1-2. TRBV12-2 is given as a pseudogene. The CDR3, as DNA: TGTGCAAGTCGCTTAGGGGCTTGGGTCAGGAGGGGAACCTTC. Its protein is CASRLGAWVRRGTF.